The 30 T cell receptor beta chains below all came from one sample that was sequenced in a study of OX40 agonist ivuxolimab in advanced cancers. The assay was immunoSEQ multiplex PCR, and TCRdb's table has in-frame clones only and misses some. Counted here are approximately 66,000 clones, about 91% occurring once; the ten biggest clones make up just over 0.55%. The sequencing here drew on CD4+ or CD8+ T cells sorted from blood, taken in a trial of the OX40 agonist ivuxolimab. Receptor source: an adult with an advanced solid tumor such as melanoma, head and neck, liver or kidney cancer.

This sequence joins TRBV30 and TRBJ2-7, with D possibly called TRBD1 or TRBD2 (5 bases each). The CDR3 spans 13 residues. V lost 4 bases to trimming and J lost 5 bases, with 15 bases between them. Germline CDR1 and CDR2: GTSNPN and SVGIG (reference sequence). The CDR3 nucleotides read TGTGCCTGGACCCAAAACCAGGGACACGAGCAGTACTTC. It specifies CAWTQNQGHEQYF.

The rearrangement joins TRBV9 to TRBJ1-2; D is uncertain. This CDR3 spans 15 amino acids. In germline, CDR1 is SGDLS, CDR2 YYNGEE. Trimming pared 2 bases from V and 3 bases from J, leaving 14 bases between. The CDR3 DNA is TGTGCCAGCAGCGTGGGGTTAGGGAGAGACTATGGCTACACCTTC. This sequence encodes CASSVGLGRDYGYTF. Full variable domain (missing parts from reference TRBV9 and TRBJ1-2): DSGVTQTPKHLITATGQRVTLRCSPRSGDLSVYWYQQSLDQGLQFLIQYYNGEERAKGNILERFSAQQFPDLHSELNLSSLELGDSALYFCASSVGLGRDYGYTFGSGTRLTVV.

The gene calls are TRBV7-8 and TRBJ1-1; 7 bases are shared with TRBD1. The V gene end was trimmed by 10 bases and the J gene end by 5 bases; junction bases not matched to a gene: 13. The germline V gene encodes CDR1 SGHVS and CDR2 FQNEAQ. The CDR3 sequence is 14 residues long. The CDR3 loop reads CATRRGLVKTEAFF. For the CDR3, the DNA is TGTGCCACCCGGAGGGGGCTTGTAAAAACTGAAGCTTTCTTT.

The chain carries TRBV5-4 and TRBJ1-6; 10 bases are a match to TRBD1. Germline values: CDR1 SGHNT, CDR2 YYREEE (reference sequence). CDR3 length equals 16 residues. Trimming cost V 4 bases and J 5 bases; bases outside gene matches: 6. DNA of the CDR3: TGTGCCAGCAGCCGAGGGACAGGGGCGAATAATTCACCCCTCCACTTT. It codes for CASSRGTGANNSPLHF.

As DNA, the CDR3 is TGTGCCACCGAGGGTAGAGACAGAGCTGGGGCCAACGTCCTGACTTTC. It codes for CATEGRDRAGANVLTF. The chain combines TRBV2 with TRBJ2-6, with D possibly called TRBD1 or TRBD2 (5 bases each). The CDR3 runs to 16 residues. Looked up from germline, CDR1 is SNHLY and CDR2 is FYNNEI. V was pared by 10 bases and J by 2 bases, with 18 bases between.

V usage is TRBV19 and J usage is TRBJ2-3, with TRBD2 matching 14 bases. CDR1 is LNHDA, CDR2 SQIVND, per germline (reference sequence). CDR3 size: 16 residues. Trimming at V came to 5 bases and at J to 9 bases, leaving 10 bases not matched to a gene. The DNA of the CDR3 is TGTGCCAGTAGTCCAAGGACTAGCGGGGGGAGAAGGACGCAGTATTTT. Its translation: CASSPRTSGGRRTQYF.

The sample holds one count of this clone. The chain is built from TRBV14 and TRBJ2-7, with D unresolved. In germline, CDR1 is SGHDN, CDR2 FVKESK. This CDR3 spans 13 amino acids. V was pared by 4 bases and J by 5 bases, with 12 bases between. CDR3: CASSPQVIHEQYF. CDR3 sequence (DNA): TGTGCCAGCAGCCCCCAGGTTATCCACGAGCAGTACTTC.

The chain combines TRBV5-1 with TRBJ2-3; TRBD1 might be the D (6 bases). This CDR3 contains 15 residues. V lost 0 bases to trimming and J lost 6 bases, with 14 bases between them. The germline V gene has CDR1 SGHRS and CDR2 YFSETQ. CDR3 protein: CASSLGGSQGDTQYF. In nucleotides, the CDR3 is TGCGCCAGCAGCTTGGGTGGTAGTCAGGGGGATACGCAGTATTTT.

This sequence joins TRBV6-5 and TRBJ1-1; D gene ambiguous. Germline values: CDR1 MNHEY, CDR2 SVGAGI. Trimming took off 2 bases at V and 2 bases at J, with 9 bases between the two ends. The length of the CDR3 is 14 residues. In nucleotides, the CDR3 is TGTGCCAGCAGTTACGGGGTTACCAACACTGAAGCTTTCTTT. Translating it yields CASSYGVTNTEAFF.

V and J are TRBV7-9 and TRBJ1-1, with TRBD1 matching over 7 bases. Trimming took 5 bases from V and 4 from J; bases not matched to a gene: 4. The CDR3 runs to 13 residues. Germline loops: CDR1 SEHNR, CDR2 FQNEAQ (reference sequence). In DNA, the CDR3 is TGTGCCAGCAGCCCAGGGGGGGGCACTGAAGCTTTCTTT. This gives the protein CASSPGGGTEAFF. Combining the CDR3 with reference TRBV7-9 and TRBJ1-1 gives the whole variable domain DTGVSQNPRHKITKRGQNVTFRCDPISEHNRLYWYRQTLGQGPEFLTYFQNEAQLEKSRLLSDRFSAERPKGSFSTLEIQRTEQGDSAMYLCASSPGGGTEAFFGQGTRLTVV.

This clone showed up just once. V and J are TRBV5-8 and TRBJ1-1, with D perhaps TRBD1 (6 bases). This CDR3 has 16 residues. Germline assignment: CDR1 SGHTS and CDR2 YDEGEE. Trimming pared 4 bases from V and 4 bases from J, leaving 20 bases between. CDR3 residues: CASSPMGIGGVTEAFF. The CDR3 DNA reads TGTGCCAGCAGCCCCATGGGGATTGGGGGCGTCACTGAAGCTTTCTTT.

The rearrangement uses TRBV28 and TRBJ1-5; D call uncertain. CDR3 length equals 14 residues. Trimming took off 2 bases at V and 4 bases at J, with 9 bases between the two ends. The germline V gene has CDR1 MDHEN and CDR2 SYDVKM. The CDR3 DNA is TGTGCCAGCAGTTTAGCAGTAGTAAATCAGCCCCAGCATTTT. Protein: CASSLAVVNQPQHF.

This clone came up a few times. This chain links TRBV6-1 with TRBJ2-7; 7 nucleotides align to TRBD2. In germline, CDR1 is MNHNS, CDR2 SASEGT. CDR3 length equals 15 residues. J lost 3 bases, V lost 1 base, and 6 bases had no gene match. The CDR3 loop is CASSEGASGYYEQYF. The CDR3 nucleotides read TGTGCCAGCAGTGAAGGTGCTAGCGGATACTACGAGCAGTACTTC.

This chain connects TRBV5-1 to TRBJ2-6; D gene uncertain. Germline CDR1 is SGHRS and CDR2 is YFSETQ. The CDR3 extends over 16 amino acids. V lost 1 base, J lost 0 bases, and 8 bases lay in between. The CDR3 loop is CASSLWPASGANVLTF. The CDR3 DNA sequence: TGCGCCAGCAGCTTGTGGCCAGCCTCTGGGGCCAACGTCCTGACTTTC.

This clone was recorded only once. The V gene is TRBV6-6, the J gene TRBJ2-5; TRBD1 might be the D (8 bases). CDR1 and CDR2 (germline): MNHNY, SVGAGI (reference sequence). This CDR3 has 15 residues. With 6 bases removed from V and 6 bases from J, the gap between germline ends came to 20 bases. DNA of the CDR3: TGTGCCAGCAGAAGCGGGACAGGAGGTGTACAGACCCAGTACTTC. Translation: CASRSGTGGVQTQYF.

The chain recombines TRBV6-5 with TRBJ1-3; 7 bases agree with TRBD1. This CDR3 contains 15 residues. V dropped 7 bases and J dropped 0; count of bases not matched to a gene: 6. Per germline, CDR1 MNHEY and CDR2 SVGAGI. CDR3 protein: CASTRGQSSGNTIYF. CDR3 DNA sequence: TGTGCCAGCACTAGGGGACAGAGCTCTGGAAACACCATATATTTT.

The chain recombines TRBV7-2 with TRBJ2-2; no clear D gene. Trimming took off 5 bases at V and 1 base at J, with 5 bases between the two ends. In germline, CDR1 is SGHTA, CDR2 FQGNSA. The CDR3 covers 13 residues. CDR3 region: CASSPWNTGELFF. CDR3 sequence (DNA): TGTGCCAGCAGCCCCTGGAACACCGGGGAGCTGTTTTTT.

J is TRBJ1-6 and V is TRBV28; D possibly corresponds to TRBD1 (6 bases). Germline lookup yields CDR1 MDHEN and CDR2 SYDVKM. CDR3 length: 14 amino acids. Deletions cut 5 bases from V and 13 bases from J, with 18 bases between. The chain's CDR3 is CASSRKGTPRPLHF. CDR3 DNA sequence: TGTGCCAGCAGTCGGAAGGGGACACCGAGGCCCCTCCACTTT.

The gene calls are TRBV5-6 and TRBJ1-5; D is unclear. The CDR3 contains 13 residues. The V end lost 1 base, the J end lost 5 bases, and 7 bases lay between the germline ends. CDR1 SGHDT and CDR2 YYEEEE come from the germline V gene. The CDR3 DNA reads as TGTGCCAGCAGCTTGAGGCGGGATCAGCCCCAGCATTTT. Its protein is CASSLRRDQPQHF.

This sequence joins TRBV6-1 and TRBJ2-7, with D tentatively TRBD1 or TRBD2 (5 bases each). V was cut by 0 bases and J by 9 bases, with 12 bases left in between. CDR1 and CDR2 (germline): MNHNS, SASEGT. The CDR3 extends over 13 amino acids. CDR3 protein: CASSEALRGRQYF. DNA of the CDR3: TGTGCCAGCAGTGAAGCGCTCCGGGGCAGGCAGTACTTC.

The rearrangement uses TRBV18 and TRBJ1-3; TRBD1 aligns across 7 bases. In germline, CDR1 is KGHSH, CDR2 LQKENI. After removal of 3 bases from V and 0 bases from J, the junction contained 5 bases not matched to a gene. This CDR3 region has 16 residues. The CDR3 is CASSPGTAASGNTIYF. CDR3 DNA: TGTGCCAGCTCACCCGGGACAGCGGCCTCTGGAAACACCATATATTTT.

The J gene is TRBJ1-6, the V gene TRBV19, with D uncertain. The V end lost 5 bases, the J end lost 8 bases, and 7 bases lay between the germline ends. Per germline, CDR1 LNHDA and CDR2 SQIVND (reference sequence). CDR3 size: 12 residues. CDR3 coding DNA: TGTGCCAGTAGTGCGGGTTATTCACCCCTCCACTTT. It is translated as CASSAGYSPLHF.

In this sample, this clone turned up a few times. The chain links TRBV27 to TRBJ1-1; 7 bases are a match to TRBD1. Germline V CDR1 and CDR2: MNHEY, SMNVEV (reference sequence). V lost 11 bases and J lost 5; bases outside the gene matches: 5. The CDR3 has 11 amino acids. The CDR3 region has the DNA TGTGCCTCCTACAGGGGTACTGAAGCTTTCTTT. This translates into CASYRGTEAFF.

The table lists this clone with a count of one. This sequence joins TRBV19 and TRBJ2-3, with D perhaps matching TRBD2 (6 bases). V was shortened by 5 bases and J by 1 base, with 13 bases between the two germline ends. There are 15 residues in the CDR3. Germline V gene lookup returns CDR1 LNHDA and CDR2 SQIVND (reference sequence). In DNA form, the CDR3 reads TGTGCCAGTAGTGATTCGGGGGTACGCACAGATACGCAGTATTTT. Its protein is CASSDSGVRTDTQYF.

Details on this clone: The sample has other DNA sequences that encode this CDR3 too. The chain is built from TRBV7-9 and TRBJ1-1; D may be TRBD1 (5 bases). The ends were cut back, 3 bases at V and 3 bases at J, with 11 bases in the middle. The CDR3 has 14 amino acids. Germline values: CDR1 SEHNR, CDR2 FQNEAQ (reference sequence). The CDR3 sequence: CASSLTGRDTEAFF. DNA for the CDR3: TGTGCCAGCAGCTTGACGGGGCGAGACACTGAAGCTTTCTTT. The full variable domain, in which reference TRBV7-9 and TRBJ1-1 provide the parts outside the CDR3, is DTGVSQNPRHKITKRGQNVTFRCDPISEHNRLYWYRQTLGQGPEFLTYFQNEAQLEKSRLLSDRFSAERPKGSFSTLEIQRTEQGDSAMYLCASSLTGRDTEAFFGQGTRLTVV.

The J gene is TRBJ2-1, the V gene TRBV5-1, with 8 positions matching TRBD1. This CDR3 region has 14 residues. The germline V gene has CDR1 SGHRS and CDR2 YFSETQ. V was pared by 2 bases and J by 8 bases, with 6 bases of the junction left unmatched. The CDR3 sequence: CASSLGQGGDEQFF. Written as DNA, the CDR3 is TGCGCCAGCAGCTTAGGACAGGGCGGCGATGAGCAGTTCTTC.

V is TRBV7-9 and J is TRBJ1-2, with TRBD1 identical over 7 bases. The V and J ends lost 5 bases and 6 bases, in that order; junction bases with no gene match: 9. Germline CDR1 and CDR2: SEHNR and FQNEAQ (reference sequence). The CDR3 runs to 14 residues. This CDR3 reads CASSPKGAPDGYTF. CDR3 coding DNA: TGTGCCAGCAGCCCGAAGGGGGCTCCGGATGGCTACACCTTC.

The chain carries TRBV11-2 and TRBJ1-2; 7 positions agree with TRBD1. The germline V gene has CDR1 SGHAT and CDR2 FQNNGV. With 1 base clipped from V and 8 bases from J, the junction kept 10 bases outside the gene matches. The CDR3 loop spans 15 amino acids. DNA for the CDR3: TGTGCCAGCAGCTTAGGGTCAGCAGGGGGAGAAGGCTACACCTTC. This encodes CASSLGSAGGEGYTF.

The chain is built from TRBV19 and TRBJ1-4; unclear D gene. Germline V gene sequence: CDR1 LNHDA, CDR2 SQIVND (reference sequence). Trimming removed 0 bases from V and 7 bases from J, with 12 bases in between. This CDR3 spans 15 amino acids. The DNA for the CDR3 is TGTGCCAGTAGTATAGATCGGGAGGAGGGTGAAAAACTGTTTTTT. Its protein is CASSIDREEGEKLFF.

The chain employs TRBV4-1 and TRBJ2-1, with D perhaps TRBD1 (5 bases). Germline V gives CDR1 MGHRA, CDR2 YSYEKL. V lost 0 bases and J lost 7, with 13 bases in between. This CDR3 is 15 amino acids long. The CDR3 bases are TGCGCCAGCAGCCAAGAGGGAATCAGGGCGAATGAGCAGTTCTTC. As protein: CASSQEGIRANEQFF.